This TCR beta chain was documented in a study of shared clonotypes between healthy human individuals. Naivety among CD8 cells was defined by CD45RO negativity and positive CCR7 selection, thereby excluding terminally differentiated effector memory CD45RA+ cells. In germline, CDR1 is SQVTM, CDR2 ANQGSEA. The CDR3 is made up of 12 amino acids. V shed 6 bases and J 6 bases; nucleotides not matched to a gene: 4. The protocol was immunoSEQ multiplex PCR, while the TCRdb copy is restricted to in-frame clones and leaves out a portion. Of nearly 2 million clones in the sample, approximately 94% were seen once.

This receptor was taken from a man aged 18 to 30 in good health. The specimen sequenced was naive CD8+ T cells sorted from blood. V usage is TRBV29-1 and J usage is TRBJ2-2; TRBD1 agrees at 7 bases. CDR3 DNA sequence: TGCAGCGTCACCACAGGGGCCGGGGAGCTGTTTTTT. Protein: CSVTTGAGELFF.